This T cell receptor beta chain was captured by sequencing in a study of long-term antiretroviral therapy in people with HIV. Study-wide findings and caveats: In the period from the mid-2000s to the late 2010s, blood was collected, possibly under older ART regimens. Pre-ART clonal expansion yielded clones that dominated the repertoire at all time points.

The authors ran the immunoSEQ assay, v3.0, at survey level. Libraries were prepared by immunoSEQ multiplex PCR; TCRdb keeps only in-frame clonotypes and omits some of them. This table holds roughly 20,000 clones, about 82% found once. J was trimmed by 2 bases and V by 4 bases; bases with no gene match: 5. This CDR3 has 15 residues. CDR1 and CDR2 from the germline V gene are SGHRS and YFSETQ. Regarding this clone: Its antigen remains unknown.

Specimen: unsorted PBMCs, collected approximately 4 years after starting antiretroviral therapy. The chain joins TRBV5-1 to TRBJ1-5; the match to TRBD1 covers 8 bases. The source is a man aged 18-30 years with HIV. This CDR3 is CASSLTGDGNQPQHF. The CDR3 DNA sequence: TGCGCCAGCAGCCTGACAGGGGATGGCAATCAGCCCCAGCATTTT.